The clone carrying this T cell receptor beta chain was detected once. Running of the assay took place at deep level. Some clones are missing from TCRdb's copy, which holds only in-frame ones; the method was immunoSEQ multiplex PCR. This table holds around 1.4 million clones, around 98.5% found once. A CD45RA+ naive subset and a CD45RA-negative memory subset were split from CD4+ cells. These data belong to a study of shared clonotypes between healthy human individuals. The sequence derives from a man younger than 45 in good health. Sequences were obtained from naive CD4+ T cells sorted from blood. Stated subset: CD45RA+ positively selected.

As DNA, the CDR3 is TGTGCCAGCAGGTCTACAGAACCCGGGACAGGGGTTTCTCCCAATGGCTACACCTTC. Encoded protein: CASRSTEPGTGVSPNGYTF. The rearrangement joins TRBV28 to TRBJ1-2, with 10 bases identical to TRBD1. The CDR3 has 19 residues. Germline CDR1 is MDHEN and CDR2 is SYDVKM. V gave up 6 bases and J gave up 6 bases; unmatched junction bases: 22.